Included here is one T cell receptor beta chain sequence, with context. The antigen remains undetermined. A second PCR, run for about 7 to 11 cycles, used a sample-barcoded 5' primer plus a J-beta primer mix. TCRdb processed the 5' RACE reads anew with MiXCR; each CDR3 protein has one entry. The table records over 500,000 distinct CDR3 sequences, 25% to 35% of them present only once. The germline gives CDR1 MNHEY, CDR2 SVGAGI. This CDR3 is built from 13 residues. This sample is part of a study of blood T cells in healthy people across ages. General study points: Fewer expanded clones and more diversity marked long-lived versus aged donors. Any conclusive comparison of naive versus antigen-experienced cells was prevented by using unsorted PBMCs.

The same sample was also used in a study of T cells of mothers and their children. From that report: There were over 9 million TCR beta CDR3 reads from each mother and approximately 2.9 million from each child. Related mother-child pairs showed slightly higher but non-significant overlap than unrelated pairs.

The chain carries TRBV6-5 and TRBJ1-1, with TRBD1 identical over 7 bases. This TCR was sampled from a boy younger than 10 in good health. Sample: blood. The chain's CDR3 is CAAEEGAGTEAFF. The CDR3 nucleotides are TGTGCAGCAGAGGAGGGGGCGGGGACTGAAGCTTTCTTT.